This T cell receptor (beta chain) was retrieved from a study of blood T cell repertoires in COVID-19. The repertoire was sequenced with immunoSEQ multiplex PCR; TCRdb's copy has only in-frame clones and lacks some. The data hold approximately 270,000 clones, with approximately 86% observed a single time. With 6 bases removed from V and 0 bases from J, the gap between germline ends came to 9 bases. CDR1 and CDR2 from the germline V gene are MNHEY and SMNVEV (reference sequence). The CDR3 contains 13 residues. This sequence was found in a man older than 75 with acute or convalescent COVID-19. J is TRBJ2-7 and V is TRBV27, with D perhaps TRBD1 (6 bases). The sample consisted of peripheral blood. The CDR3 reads CASSTGFSYEQYF. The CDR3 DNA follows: TGTGCCAGCAGCACAGGGTTCTCCTACGAGCAGTACTTC.